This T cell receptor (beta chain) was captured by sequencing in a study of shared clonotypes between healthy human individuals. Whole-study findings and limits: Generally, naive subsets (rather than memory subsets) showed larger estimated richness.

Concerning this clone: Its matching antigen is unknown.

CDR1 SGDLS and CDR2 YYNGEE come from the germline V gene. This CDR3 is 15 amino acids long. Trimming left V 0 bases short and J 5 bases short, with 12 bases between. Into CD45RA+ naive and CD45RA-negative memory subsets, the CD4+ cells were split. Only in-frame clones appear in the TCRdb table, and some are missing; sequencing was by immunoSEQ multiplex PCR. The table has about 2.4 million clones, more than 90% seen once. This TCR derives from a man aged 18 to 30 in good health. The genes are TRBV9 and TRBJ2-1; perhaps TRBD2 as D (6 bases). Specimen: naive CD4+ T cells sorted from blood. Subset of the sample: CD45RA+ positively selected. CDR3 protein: CASSVVGGHHNEQFF. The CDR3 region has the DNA TGTGCCAGCAGCGTAGTTGGAGGGCACCACAATGAGCAGTTCTTC. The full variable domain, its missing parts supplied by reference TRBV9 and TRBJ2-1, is DSGVTQTPKHLITATGQRVTLRCSPRSGDLSVYWYQQSLDQGLQFLIQYYNGEERAKGNILERFSAQQFPDLHSELNLSSLELGDSALYFCASSVVGGHHNEQFFGPGTRLTVL.